Sequencing of this T cell receptor (beta chain) was carried out in a study of cytomegalovirus exposure and HLA in healthy donors. Study-wide background: Around 180 million T cells yielded over 90 million unique TCR beta sequences in earlier analysis.

PCR amplification relied on 60 Vbeta primers (plus 13 Jbeta primers). Clones were sequenced by immunoSEQ multiplex PCR, and TCRdb holds only the in-frame ones, with some missing. Of approximately 130,000 clones in the sample, roughly 79% were seen once. Per germline, CDR1 SGHRS and CDR2 YFSETQ. V dropped 4 bases and J dropped 8; count of bases not matched to a gene: 18. This CDR3 region has 17 residues. Concerning this clone itself: Its antigen is not known.

Points from the study as a whole: An analysis that was carried out later associated 15,000 to 20,000 TCR beta sequences with HLA alleles at 0.05 false discovery rate.

The V call is TRBV5-1, the J call TRBJ2-1; 7 nucleotides agree with TRBD2. This clonotype originated in a woman between 35 and 50 years old in good health and CMV-seronegative. The sequencing input was PBMCs. In DNA, the CDR3 is TGCGCCAGCAGCCCGGGGGGTGGCGGTACCTGGTATGATGAGCAGTTCTTC. Its translation is CASSPGGGGTWYDEQFF.